These 32 T cell receptor beta chains share one sample of origin, sequenced in a study of blood T cell repertoires in COVID-19. Data came from immunoSEQ multiplex PCR; TCRdb stores just in-frame clones and leaves some out. The sample includes roughly 380,000 clones, around 87% of them seen just once. Sequenced: PBMCs or T cells enriched from blood (not recorded which). The origin of the receptors is a man under 40 who had recovered from COVID-19.

The rearrangement links TRBV4-2 to TRBJ2-2, with D hard to call. This CDR3 comprises 14 residues. The V gene lost 0 bases and the J gene lost 8 bases, with 10 bases spanning the gap. Germline loops: CDR1 LGHNA, CDR2 YNFKEQ. The CDR3 loop is CASSQEVLRGELFF. CDR3 bases: TGTGCCAGCAGCCAAGAGGTCCTAAGAGGGGAGCTGTTTTTT.

This chain uses TRBV4-3 with TRBJ2-3, with D possibly being TRBD1 (5 bases). Germline CDR1 LGHNA, CDR2 YSLEER. The CDR3 contains 12 residues. V was trimmed by 0 bases and J by 8 bases, leaving 6 bases between them. The CDR3 DNA reads as TGCGCCAGCAGCCAAGAAAGGGGTACGCAGTATTTT. Encoded protein: CASSQERGTQYF.

The chain employs TRBV6-5 and TRBJ2-1; possible D gene TRBD1, 6 bases. V shed 2 bases and J shed 8 bases, with 13 bases lying between them. CDR1 MNHEY and CDR2 SVGAGI come from the germline V gene. The CDR3 sequence is 14 residues long. The CDR3, as DNA: TGTGCCAGCAGTTACGCGTGGGGGCTAGATGAGCAGTTCTTC. It yields the protein CASSYAWGLDEQFF.

V is TRBV15 and J is TRBJ1-1; D might be TRBD1 (6 bases). Between the trimmed V and J ends, which lost 1 base and 4 bases, there was a span of 10 bases. The CDR3 is 14 amino acids. Per germline, CDR1 LNHNV and CDR2 YYDKDF (reference sequence). CDR3 in amino acids: CATSRGQGTTEAFF. The CDR3 DNA reads as TGTGCCACCAGCAGAGGGCAGGGGACCACTGAAGCTTTCTTT.

V is TRBV6-6 and J is TRBJ1-1; 8 bases fit TRBD1. The CDR3 covers 15 residues. Germline V gene data show CDR1 as MNHNY and CDR2 as SVGAGI (reference sequence). Losses at the gene ends were 6 bases for V and 0 bases for J; bases not matched to a gene: 6. The chain's CDR3 is CASRGQVTMNTEAFF. DNA of the CDR3: TGTGCCAGCAGGGGACAGGTTACCATGAACACTGAAGCTTTCTTT.

The rearrangement links TRBV27 to TRBJ1-1; D unclear. Per the germline V gene, CDR1 is MNHEY and CDR2 is SMNVEV (reference sequence). V dropped 3 bases and J dropped 3 bases, with 8 bases sitting between them. There are 13 residues in the CDR3. The CDR3 bases are TGTGCCAGCAGTTTCGACAAGGACACTGAAGCTTTCTTT. Its protein product is CASSFDKDTEAFF.

The chain joins TRBV27 to TRBJ1-1; no definite D call. The CDR3 has 14 amino acids. CDR1 is MNHEY and CDR2 is SMNVEV in the germline V gene (reference sequence). Trimming removed 3 bases from V and 1 base from J, with 9 bases in between. The CDR3 DNA reads TGTGCCAGCAGTTTCTTTCGGGGGAACACTGAAGCTTTCTTT. Translated: CASSFFRGNTEAFF.

This rearrangement joins TRBV6-5 to TRBJ1-2; D perhaps matches TRBD1 (5 bases). V was cut by 3 bases and J by 7 bases, with 21 bases left in between. CDR3 length: 16 residues. Germline V CDR1 and CDR2: MNHEY, SVGAGI. In DNA form, the CDR3 reads TGTGCCAGCAGTTATTCCTATCGGACACATCCCGGTGGCTACACCTTC. The encoded protein is CASSYSYRTHPGGYTF.

The genes are TRBV21-1 and TRBJ1-6; the table's D call of TRBD1 was not tested on the DNA. TRBV21-1 is annotated as a pseudogene. The CDR3 has 18 amino acids. The CDR3 here is CASSKALGQQAYNSPLHF. CDR3 nucleotide sequence: TGTGCCAGCAGCAAAGCGCTGGGACAGCAGGCCTACAATTCACCCCTCCACTTT.

The chain employs TRBV6-1 and TRBJ1-2; D is ambiguous. Germline assignment: CDR1 MNHNS and CDR2 SASEGT. The ends were cut back, 1 base at V and 4 bases at J, with 7 bases in the middle. This CDR3 comprises 13 residues. CDR3 coding DNA: TGTGCCAGCAGTGAAGGGGGAGCCTATGGCTACACCTTC. It translates to CASSEGGAYGYTF.

J is TRBJ1-1 and V is TRBV19, with 8 bases lining up with TRBD1. Trimming cost V 9 bases and J 3 bases; bases outside gene matches: 15. This CDR3 comprises 16 residues. Germline lookup yields CDR1 LNHDA and CDR2 SQIVND (reference sequence). The CDR3 DNA is TGTGCCAGCCACGACAGGGGTCTTATTCGGGACACTGAAGCTTTCTTT. This encodes CASHDRGLIRDTEAFF.

The chain has TRBV6-5 and TRBJ1-2; perhaps TRBD1 as D (5 bases). CDR3 size: 14 residues. V lost 2 bases, J lost 7 bases, and 14 bases lay in between. The germline gives CDR1 MNHEY, CDR2 SVGAGI. CDR3: CASSYIGGVGGYTF. The CDR3, as DNA: TGTGCCAGCAGTTACATAGGAGGGGTCGGTGGCTACACCTTC.

The chain recombines TRBV7-9 with TRBJ1-2; the match to TRBD1 covers 9 bases. Per germline, CDR1 SEHNR and CDR2 FQNEAQ (reference sequence). The V segment lost 1 base and the J segment 3 bases; nucleotides outside the gene matches: 6. The CDR3 spans 16 residues. The CDR3 sequence: CASSLGSGTGYYGYTF. CDR3 coding DNA: TGTGCCAGCAGCTTAGGTAGCGGGACAGGGTACTATGGCTACACCTTC.

The chain has TRBV18 and TRBJ1-4; D call uncertain. This CDR3 region has 16 residues. Trimming removed 4 bases from V and 4 bases from J, with 16 bases in between. Germline assignment: CDR1 KGHSH and CDR2 LQKENI. Here the CDR3 reads CASSQGPIGGNEKLFF. DNA for the CDR3: TGTGCCAGCTCACAGGGCCCCATCGGAGGTAATGAAAAACTGTTTTTT. The variable domain in full, completed from reference TRBV18 and TRBJ1-4, reads NAGVMQNPRHLVRRRGQEARLRCSPMKGHSHVYWYRQLPEEGLKFMVYLQKENIIDESGMPKERFSAEFPKEGPSILRIQQVVRGDSAAYFCASSQGPIGGNEKLFFGSGTQLSVL.

The CDR3 nucleotides read TGTGCCAGCAGCTCAGGGTCAGCTGGGGCCAACGTCCTGACTTTC. Residues: CASSSGSAGANVLTF. V gene TRBV7-2 combines with J gene TRBJ2-6, with D perhaps TRBD1 (5 bases). Trimming left V 4 bases short and J 2 bases short, with 9 bases between. Per germline, CDR1 SGHTA and CDR2 FQGNSA. The CDR3 runs 15 residues.

The chain combines TRBV9 with TRBJ2-7; possibly TRBD1 for D (5 bases). Germline V gene sequence: CDR1 SGDLS, CDR2 YYNGEE. The ends were cut back, 0 bases at V and 3 bases at J, with 13 bases in the middle. This CDR3 region has 15 residues. CDR3: CASSVGGRALYEQYF. The CDR3, as DNA: TGTGCCAGCAGCGTAGGGGGCAGGGCCCTCTACGAGCAGTACTTC. The variable domain in full, completed from reference TRBV9 and TRBJ2-7, reads DSGVTQTPKHLITATGQRVTLRCSPRSGDLSVYWYQQSLDQGLQFLIQYYNGEERAKGNILERFSAQQFPDLHSELNLSSLELGDSALYFCASSVGGRALYEQYFGPGTRLTVT.

This chain joins TRBV3-1 (or the pseudogene TRBV3-2) and TRBJ1-2, with TRBD1 as a possible D gene (5 bases). This CDR3 has 14 amino acids. The germline V gene has CDR1 LGHDT and CDR2 YNNKEL (reference sequence). The V and J ends lost 0 bases and 8 bases respectively, with 13 bases between them. The CDR3 here is CASSQDSRVVGYTF. The CDR3 DNA follows: TGTGCCAGCAGCCAAGATTCCAGGGTAGTAGGCTACACCTTC.

J is TRBJ1-2 and V is TRBV18; TRBD1 matches at 8 bases. V lost 5 bases, J lost 4 bases, and 12 bases stayed unmatched. Per the germline V gene, CDR1 is KGHSH and CDR2 is LQKENI. The CDR3 is 16 residues long. The DNA for the CDR3 is TGTGCCAGCTCATCTGCTTCCGGGACAGGAAGCTATGGCTACACCTTC. Its protein product is CASSSASGTGSYGYTF.

The V gene is TRBV7-2, the J gene TRBJ1-2, with D possibly being TRBD1 (6 bases). The germline gives CDR1 SGHTA, CDR2 FQGNSA. This CDR3 contains 13 residues. Trimming took 5 bases from V and 8 from J, leaving 15 bases between them. The CDR3 loop is CASSPQGMVGYTF. DNA for the CDR3: TGTGCCAGCAGCCCACAGGGAATGGTGGGCTACACCTTC.

The J gene is TRBJ1-2, the V gene TRBV12-5, with a tentative D call TRBD1 (6 bases). Per germline, CDR1 LGHNT and CDR2 FRNRAP. This CDR3 has 15 amino acids. Trimming removed 6 bases from V and 2 bases from J, with 16 bases in between. CDR3 DNA sequence: TGTGCTAGTGGCCTAAAAACAGGGAACAACTATGGCTACACCTTC. Amino acid sequence: CASGLKTGNNYGYTF.

The J gene is TRBJ2-3, the V gene TRBV10-3; 7 nucleotides agree with TRBD1. After removal of 2 bases from V and 2 bases from J, the junction contained 1 base not matched to a gene. Per germline, CDR1 ENHRY and CDR2 SYGVKD. This CDR3 has 14 residues. The CDR3 nucleotides read TGTGCCATCAGTGAGGGACAGGCCACAGATACGCAGTATTTT. Translated: CAISEGQATDTQYF.

The chain couples TRBV19 to TRBJ1-5; 10 bases line up with TRBD1. The CDR3 runs to 19 residues. V shed 2 bases, J shed 4 bases, and the junction held 14 bases outside the gene matches. The V gene's germline CDR1 is LNHDA and CDR2 SQIVND (reference sequence). The CDR3 loop reads CASSIYIGGQGRLNQPQHF. CDR3 DNA sequence: TGTGCCAGTAGTATATATATAGGGGGACAGGGGAGGTTAAATCAGCCCCAGCATTTT. Full variable domain (rest looked up from reference TRBV19 and TRBJ1-5): DGGITQSPKYLFRKEGQNVTLSCEQNLNHDAMYWYRQDPGQGLRLIYYSQIVNDFQKGDIAEGYSVSREKKESFPLTVTSAQKNPTAFYLCASSIYIGGQGRLNQPQHFGDGTRLSIL.

The chain recombines TRBV10-3 with TRBJ1-2, with 9 bases aligning to TRBD1. Germline V gives CDR1 ENHRY, CDR2 SYGVKD. Trimming at V came to 4 bases and at J to 2 bases, leaving 5 bases not matched to a gene. This CDR3 has 15 residues. As DNA, the CDR3 is TGTGCCATCAGTGTTTCAGGACAGGGGAACTATGGCTACACCTTC. Its translation is CAISVSGQGNYGYTF.

The chain combines TRBV4-3 with TRBJ1-2, with 7 bases aligning to TRBD1. The CDR3 totals 15 residues. CDR1 LGHNA and CDR2 YSLEER come from the germline V gene. J was trimmed by 7 bases and V by 1 base; bases with no gene match: 9. The CDR3 sequence is CASSQGGQVAFGYTF. Written as DNA, the CDR3 is TGCGCCAGCAGCCAAGGAGGACAGGTTGCTTTTGGCTACACCTTC.

The chain employs TRBV18 and TRBJ2-1; 7 nucleotides agree with TRBD1. This CDR3 is 15 amino acids long. The germline CDR1 and CDR2 sequences are KGHSH and LQKENI. Losses at the gene ends were 4 bases for V and 2 bases for J; bases not matched to a gene: 5. As DNA, the CDR3 is TGTGCCAGCTCACTTTTAGGACAGGCCTACAATGAGCAGTTCTTC. This codes for CASSLLGQAYNEQFF. Full variable domain (rest looked up from reference TRBV18 and TRBJ2-1): NAGVMQNPRHLVRRRGQEARLRCSPMKGHSHVYWYRQLPEEGLKFMVYLQKENIIDESGMPKERFSAEFPKEGPSILRIQQVVRGDSAAYFCASSLLGQAYNEQFFGPGTRLTVL.

The gene calls are TRBV5-1 and TRBJ1-1; TRBD1 might be the D (5 bases). Germline CDR1 and CDR2: SGHRS and YFSETQ. CDR3 length equals 14 residues. Trimming pared 0 bases from V and 3 bases from J, leaving 9 bases between. The DNA of the CDR3 is TGCGCCAGCAGCTTGGATTGGGGCGACACTGAAGCTTTCTTT. It specifies CASSLDWGDTEAFF.

The chain employs TRBV5-1 and TRBJ1-4; no clear D. With 0 bases removed from V and 8 bases from J, the gap between germline ends came to 11 bases. CDR1 is SGHRS and CDR2 is YFSETQ in the germline V gene. The length of the CDR3 is 14 residues. CDR3 region: CASSLAGYKEKLFF. CDR3 nucleotides: TGCGCCAGCAGCTTGGCAGGATACAAGGAAAAACTGTTTTTT.

The chain recombines TRBV7-2 with TRBJ1-1; D possibly corresponds to TRBD1 (6 bases). Germline-derived CDR1 and CDR2 are SGHTA and FQGNSA. This CDR3 is 14 amino acids long. The V end lost 4 bases, the J end lost 3 bases, and 12 bases lay between the germline ends. The CDR3 DNA sequence: TGTGCCAGCAGCTCAAGAGGGGGGGACACTGAAGCTTTCTTT. Its translation is CASSSRGGDTEAFF.

The chain links TRBV11-2 to TRBJ2-5; 11 bases agree with TRBD2. The CDR3 length is 15 residues. Germline-derived CDR1 and CDR2 are SGHAT and FQNNGV. V lost 3 bases and J lost 5; bases outside the gene matches: 5. The CDR3 DNA is TGTGCCAGCAGCTTTAGCGGGGGGGCTAGGGAGACCCAGTACTTC. This sequence encodes CASSFSGGARETQYF. The full variable domain, in which reference TRBV11-2 and TRBJ2-5 provide the parts outside the CDR3, is EAGVAQSPRYKIIEKRQSVAFWCNPISGHATLYWYQQILGQGPKLLIQFQNNGVVDDSQLPKDRFSAERLKGVDSTLKIQPAKLEDSAVYLCASSFSGGARETQYFGPGTRLLVL.

The genes are TRBV12-5 and TRBJ2-3, with D uncertain. V shed 3 bases and J shed 5 bases, with 9 bases lying between them. From germline, CDR1 is LGHNT and CDR2 FRNRAP. The CDR3 runs 13 residues. The CDR3 bases are TGTGCTAGTGGTTTCAGGAATTTAGATACGCAGTATTTT. The encoded protein is CASGFRNLDTQYF.

This clone has a single count. The genes are TRBV9 and TRBJ1-3; D uncertain. The germline V gene encodes CDR1 SGDLS and CDR2 YYNGEE. CDR3 length: 14 amino acids. Trimming took 0 bases from V and 1 from J, leaving 5 bases between them. The CDR3 reads CASSVGVSGNTIYF. DNA for the CDR3: TGTGCCAGCAGCGTAGGAGTTTCTGGAAACACCATATATTTT.

Of note for this clone: An end of the junction differs from the germline gene, which may be a read error. The V call is TRBV25-1, the J call TRBJ1-2, with TRBD1 identical over 9 bases. CDR1 and CDR2 (germline): MGHDK, SYGVNS. This CDR3 has 11 amino acids. CDR3 residues: CASSSEGTGTF. The CDR3, as DNA: TGTGCCAGCAGCTCAGAAGGGACAGGGACGTTC.